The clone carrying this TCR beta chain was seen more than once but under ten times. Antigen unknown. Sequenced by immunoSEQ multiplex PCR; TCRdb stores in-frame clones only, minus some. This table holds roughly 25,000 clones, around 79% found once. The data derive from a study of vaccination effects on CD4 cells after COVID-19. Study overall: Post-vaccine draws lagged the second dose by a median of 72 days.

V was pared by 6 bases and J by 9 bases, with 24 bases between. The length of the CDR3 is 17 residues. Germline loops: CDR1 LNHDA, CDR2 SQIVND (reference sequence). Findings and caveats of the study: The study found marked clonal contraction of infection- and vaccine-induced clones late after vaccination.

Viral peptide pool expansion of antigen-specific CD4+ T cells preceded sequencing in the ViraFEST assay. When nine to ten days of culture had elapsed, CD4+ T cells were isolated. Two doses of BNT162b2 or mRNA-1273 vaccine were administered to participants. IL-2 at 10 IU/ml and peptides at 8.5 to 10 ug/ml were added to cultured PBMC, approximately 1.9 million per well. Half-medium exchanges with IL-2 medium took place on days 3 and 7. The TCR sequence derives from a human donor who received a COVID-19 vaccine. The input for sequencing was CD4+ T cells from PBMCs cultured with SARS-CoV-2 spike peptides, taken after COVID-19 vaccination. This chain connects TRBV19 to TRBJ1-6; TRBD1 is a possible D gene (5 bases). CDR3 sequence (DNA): TGTGCCAGTAGCGCCCAGGGAGCTGCCCTCGTCCCTTCACCCCTCCACTTT. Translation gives CASSAQGAALVPSPLHF.